Presented here are 2 T cell receptor beta chains from one specimen sequenced in a study of tissue T cells after allogeneic stem cell transplantation. Sequenced by immunoSEQ multiplex PCR; TCRdb stores in-frame clones only, minus some. Of 15,000 to 20,000 clones listed, about three quarters were seen once; the top ten hold 0.75% to 1%. The sequenced sample was spleen. The receptors originated from a female BALB/c mouse in good health. This strain's MHC haplotype is H2-d.

In this sample, this clone turned up once. The listed genes are named as in mouse. The read gets to within 1 residue of the CDR3 end, and the germline J gene fills in the rest. The rearrangement uses TRBV29 and TRBJ2-4; D is ambiguous. The V gene's germline CDR1 is MSHET and CDR2 SYDVDS. Trimming pared 3 bases from V and 3 bases from J, leaving 7 bases between. The CDR3 length is 13 residues. The sequenced CDR3 bases are TGTGCTAGCAGTTTCAGGCAGCAAAACACCTTGTAC. Protein product: CASSFRQQNTLY. The CDR3 reads in full as CASSFRQQNTLYF.

Note on this clone: Mouse germline and gene names are used. The read stops 1 residue short of the end of the CDR3; the missing end is completed from the germline J gene. The chain combines TRBV19 with TRBJ1-2, with D uncertain. The CDR3 sequence is 13 residues long. In germline, CDR1 is FNHDT, CDR2 SITEND (reference sequence). The ends were cut back, 2 bases at V and 0 bases at J, with 5 bases in the middle. The CDR3 here is CASSIPTNSDYTF. The CDR3 bases that were read are TGTGCCAGCAGTATTCCCACAAACTCCGACTACACC.